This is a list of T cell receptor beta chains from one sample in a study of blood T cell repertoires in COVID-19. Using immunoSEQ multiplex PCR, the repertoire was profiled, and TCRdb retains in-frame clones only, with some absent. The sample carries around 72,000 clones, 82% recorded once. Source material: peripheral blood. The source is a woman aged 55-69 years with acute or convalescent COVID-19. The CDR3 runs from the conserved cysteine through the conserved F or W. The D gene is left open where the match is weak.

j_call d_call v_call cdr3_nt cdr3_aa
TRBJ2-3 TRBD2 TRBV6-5 TGTGCCAACATAACCGGGACTAGACGCACAGATACGCAGTATTTT CANITGTRRTDTQYF
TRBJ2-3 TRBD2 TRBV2 TGTGCCAGCAGTGAACGGGGGGGCAGGTTAACAGATACGCAGTATTTT CASSERGGRLTDTQYF
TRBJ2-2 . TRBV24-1 TGTGCCACCAGTGACCCGACAGGAAAGAACACCGGGGAGCTGTTTTTT CATSDPTGKNTGELFF
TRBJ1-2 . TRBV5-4 TGTGCCAGCAGCTTGCAGCAGGGAGGCTATGGCTACACCTTC CASSLQQGGYGYTF
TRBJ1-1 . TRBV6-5 TGTGCCAGCAGTTATAGCTCGGGGGGGTTTACCGAAGCTTTCTTT CASSYSSGGFTEAFF
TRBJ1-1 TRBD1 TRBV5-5 TGTGCCAGCAGCTCGAAGGGGGCTGGCACTGAAGCTTTCTTT CASSSKGAGTEAFF
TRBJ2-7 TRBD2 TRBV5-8 TGTGCCAGCAGCCCCCATAGCGGGGGGGGACCCTACGAGCAGTACTTC CASSPHSGGGPYEQYF
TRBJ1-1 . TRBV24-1 TGTGCCACCAGTGATCAGCCGGGGACTGAAGCTTTCTTT CATSDQPGTEAFF
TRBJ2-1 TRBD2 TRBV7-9 TGTGCCAGCAGCCCGGGGGGACTACCGTACAATGAGCAGTTCTTC CASSPGGLPYNEQFF
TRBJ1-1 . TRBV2 TGTGCCAGCAGCGCCCAGACAGGCAATGAAGCTTTCTTT CASSAQTGNEAFF
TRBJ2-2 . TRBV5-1 TGCGCCAGCAGCTTCTTACAGGGAACCGGGGAGCTGTTTTTT CASSFLQGTGELFF